The TCR beta chain under discussion was sequenced for a study of blood T cell repertoires in COVID-19. This CDR3 spans 15 amino acids. The germline V gene encodes CDR1 SGHAT and CDR2 FQNNGV. With 0 bases removed from V and 5 bases from J, the gap between germline ends came to 13 bases. The table came from immunoSEQ multiplex PCR; TCRdb's copy has only in-frame clones and leaves some out. The sample records around 150,000 clones, over 80% being singletons. The TCR sequence derives from a man aged 25 to 45 with COVID-19, enrolled during active disease. V and J are TRBV11-2 and TRBJ1-1; D gene ambiguous. The specimen was peripheral blood. The CDR3 coding sequence is TGTGCCAGCAGCTTAGATCCGGGGTTCCGTACTGAAGCTTTCTTT. Its translation is CASSLDPGFRTEAFF.